This TCR beta chain was retrieved from a study of T cell responses to AZD1222 COVID-19 vaccine. CDR1 and CDR2 (germline): SGHTA, FQGTGA. Trimming removed 5 bases from V and 0 bases from J, with 14 bases in between. There are 16 residues in the CDR3. Study-wide points: CD4 TCRs linked to vaccination spanned spike, dominating at 160-218 and 743-854. At baseline, seropositivity was found in only six or seven AZD1222 recipients. Targets within unmutated variant regions were reportedly found for nearly half of spike-specific TCRs.

Comments on this clone: The antigen remains unidentified.

Pooled samples include second doses given at about 4 or 12 weeks. The protocol was immunoSEQ multiplex PCR, while the TCRdb copy is restricted to in-frame clones and leaves out a portion. The data contain approximately 100,000 clones, 87% of them singletons. The sample in question was peripheral blood, obtained 28 days after the second AZD1222 dose. This sequence originates from an adult who received the AZD1222 COVID-19 vaccine. The chain links TRBV7-3 to TRBJ2-1; tentative D call: TRBD1 (5 bases). The CDR3, as DNA: TGTGCCAGCAGCAAAGGGGCCAGGTTCTCCTACAATGAGCAGTTCTTC. Protein sequence: CASSKGARFSYNEQFF. Combining the CDR3 with reference TRBV7-3 and TRBJ2-1 gives the whole variable domain GAGVSQTPSNKVTEKGKYVELRCDPISGHTALYWYRQSLGQGPEFLIYFQGTGAADDSGLPNDRFFAVRPEGSVSTLKIQRTERGDSAVYLCASSKGARFSYNEQFFGPGTRLTVL.